Below, one TCR beta chain is given with its context. The clone's antigen remains unknown. Base qualities are not recorded, but no much larger clone differs from it by a single base. For CDR1 and CDR2, the germline V gene lists MDHEN and SYDVKM. Trimming removed 5 bases from V and 0 bases from J, leaving 16 bases between the germline ends. Its CDR3 holds 16 amino acids, cysteine through phenylalanine. The read is trimmed to its CDR3 DNA, 48 bases read in frame from base 1. These data are taken from a study of T cells in tumors and immune-related adverse events (dated by TCRdb to the early 2020s). This specimen's treatment or condition label, interpreted: nivolumab (PD-1 blockade) given before sampling. The DNeasy Blood and Tissue Kit was used to extract DNA from the formalin-fixed paraffin-embedded specimens. The TCR beta locus was amplified and sequenced using the immunoSEQ assay, from which bulk TCR Vbeta CDR3 data were obtained. In the paper's pipeline: Non-productive CDR3s, sequences shorter than 7 amino acids, and those not starting with C or ending with F/W were excluded. Analysis was restricted to specimens with at least 1000 reads, and clonotypes were defined at the amino acid level. Clonality was computed as 1 minus Pielou's evenness. To equalize library sizes, abundance-weighted random subsampling with replacement was performed and repeated 100 times so that 95% confidence intervals could be reported. The Morisita overlap index was used to quantify repertoire overlap, and for each specimen the top 40 clones were checked for overlap with the irAE. TCRdb holds this immuneACCESS table with in-frame rearrangements only. Some clones are missing; in checked studies, unresolved V genes explain under half, and the rest has no known cause. V and J calls and clone size are given by that table; D and trimming were obtained from the DNA. The sample data list around 8,100 clones, and less than 95% of these were observed just once. The ten largest clones capture 2% to 2.5% of the sample.

The receptor's source is a female donor with metastatic renal cell carcinoma. The rearranged segments are TRBV28 and TRBJ1-2; TRBD1 might be the D gene, on 5 matching bases. This material consisted of lymph node tissue, taken from a patient treated with anti-PD-1 therapy. The DNA sequence is TGTGCCAGCAGTCCCGGGACCTCCCCACCTAACTATGGCTACACCTTC. Its product reads: CASSPGTSPPNYGYTF.